The present TCR beta chain was sequenced within a study of cytomegalovirus exposure and HLA in healthy donors. Study background: Earlier, 150 million to 200 million T cells were analyzed, and 117 million unique TCR beta sequences were found among them. Genetic ancestry analysis placed around 76% of the approximately 400 donors that were genotyped in the Caucasian-associated cluster.

Germline V lookup: CDR1 GTSNPN, CDR2 SVGIG (reference sequence). The CDR3 has 13 amino acids. V was cut by 0 bases and J by 3 bases, with 6 bases left in between. Both 60 Vbeta primers and 13 Jbeta primers went into the PCR. TCRdb's table, derived via immunoSEQ multiplex PCR, lists solely in-frame clones and lacks some. In the table there are 150,000 to 200,000 clones, almost 85% of which are singletons. General study findings and limits: TRBV6-2, TRBV6-3 and other indistinguishable V segments were excluded. A later analysis showed that HLA-associated TCR beta chains had undergone more clonal expansion than equally common others.

As regards this clone: Its target is not known.

This clonotype was sampled from a boy between 10 and 17 years old in good health and CMV-seronegative. The chain uses TRBV30 and TRBJ1-5; D is ambiguous. Sequences were obtained from PBMCs. The CDR3, as DNA: TGTGCCTGGAGTGTACTAGACAATCAGCCCCAGCATTTT. Its protein product is CAWSVLDNQPQHF.